A single TCR beta chain is shown here with its context. Germline CDR1 and CDR2: MNHEY and SVGEGT. CDR3 size: 14 residues. V gave up 3 bases and J gave up 10 bases; unmatched junction bases: 7. The data are from a study of blood T cell repertoires in COVID-19. Overall study context: The United States, Italy and Spain were the sources of the acute and convalescent COVID-19 samples. The analysed material was cDNA or gDNA that came from T cells, B-cell-depleted T cells, or PBMCs.

Authors' methods: Amplifying reference gene primers gave estimates of nucleated cell counts. Sequenced by immunoSEQ multiplex PCR; TCRdb stores in-frame clones only, minus some. That table is the source of V, J and clone size, and D and trimming were worked out from the DNA. The data show 150,000 to 200,000 clones, more than 65% seen once. This sequence was found in a woman of 80 years or more with active or convalescent COVID-19. Sequenced input: peripheral blood. The V gene is TRBV6-2 or TRBV6-3, the J gene TRBJ2-1; 9 positions agree with TRBD2. The CDR3 DNA reads as TGTGCCAGCAGTTATATACTAGCGGGCTCCGAGCAGTTCTTC. It yields the protein CASSYILAGSEQFF.